Sequencing of this TCR beta chain was carried out in a study of cytomegalovirus exposure and HLA in healthy donors. Study context: Among the approximately 420 donors who were genotyped, about 86% fell in the genetic ancestry cluster that is associated with self-reported Caucasian donors.

All the people who gave samples were healthy bone marrow donors. 13 Jbeta primers and 60 Vbeta primers were used for the PCR. Repertoires were generated with immunoSEQ multiplex PCR, while TCRdb's copy carries only in-frame clones and drops some. The profile shows about 200,000 clones, approximately 80% of them singletons. This CDR3 comprises 15 residues. The germline gives CDR1 SEHNR, CDR2 FQNEAQ (reference sequence). V shed 8 bases and J 5 bases; nucleotides not matched to a gene: 11. This clonotype originated in a male donor in good health and CMV-seronegative. Sequenced input: PBMCs. The chain employs TRBV7-9 and TRBJ2-7; TRBD1 aligns across 11 bases. Here the CDR3 reads CASLLSGTGGNEQYF. CDR3 sequence (DNA): TGTGCCAGCCTACTGTCCGGGACAGGGGGGAACGAGCAGTACTTC.